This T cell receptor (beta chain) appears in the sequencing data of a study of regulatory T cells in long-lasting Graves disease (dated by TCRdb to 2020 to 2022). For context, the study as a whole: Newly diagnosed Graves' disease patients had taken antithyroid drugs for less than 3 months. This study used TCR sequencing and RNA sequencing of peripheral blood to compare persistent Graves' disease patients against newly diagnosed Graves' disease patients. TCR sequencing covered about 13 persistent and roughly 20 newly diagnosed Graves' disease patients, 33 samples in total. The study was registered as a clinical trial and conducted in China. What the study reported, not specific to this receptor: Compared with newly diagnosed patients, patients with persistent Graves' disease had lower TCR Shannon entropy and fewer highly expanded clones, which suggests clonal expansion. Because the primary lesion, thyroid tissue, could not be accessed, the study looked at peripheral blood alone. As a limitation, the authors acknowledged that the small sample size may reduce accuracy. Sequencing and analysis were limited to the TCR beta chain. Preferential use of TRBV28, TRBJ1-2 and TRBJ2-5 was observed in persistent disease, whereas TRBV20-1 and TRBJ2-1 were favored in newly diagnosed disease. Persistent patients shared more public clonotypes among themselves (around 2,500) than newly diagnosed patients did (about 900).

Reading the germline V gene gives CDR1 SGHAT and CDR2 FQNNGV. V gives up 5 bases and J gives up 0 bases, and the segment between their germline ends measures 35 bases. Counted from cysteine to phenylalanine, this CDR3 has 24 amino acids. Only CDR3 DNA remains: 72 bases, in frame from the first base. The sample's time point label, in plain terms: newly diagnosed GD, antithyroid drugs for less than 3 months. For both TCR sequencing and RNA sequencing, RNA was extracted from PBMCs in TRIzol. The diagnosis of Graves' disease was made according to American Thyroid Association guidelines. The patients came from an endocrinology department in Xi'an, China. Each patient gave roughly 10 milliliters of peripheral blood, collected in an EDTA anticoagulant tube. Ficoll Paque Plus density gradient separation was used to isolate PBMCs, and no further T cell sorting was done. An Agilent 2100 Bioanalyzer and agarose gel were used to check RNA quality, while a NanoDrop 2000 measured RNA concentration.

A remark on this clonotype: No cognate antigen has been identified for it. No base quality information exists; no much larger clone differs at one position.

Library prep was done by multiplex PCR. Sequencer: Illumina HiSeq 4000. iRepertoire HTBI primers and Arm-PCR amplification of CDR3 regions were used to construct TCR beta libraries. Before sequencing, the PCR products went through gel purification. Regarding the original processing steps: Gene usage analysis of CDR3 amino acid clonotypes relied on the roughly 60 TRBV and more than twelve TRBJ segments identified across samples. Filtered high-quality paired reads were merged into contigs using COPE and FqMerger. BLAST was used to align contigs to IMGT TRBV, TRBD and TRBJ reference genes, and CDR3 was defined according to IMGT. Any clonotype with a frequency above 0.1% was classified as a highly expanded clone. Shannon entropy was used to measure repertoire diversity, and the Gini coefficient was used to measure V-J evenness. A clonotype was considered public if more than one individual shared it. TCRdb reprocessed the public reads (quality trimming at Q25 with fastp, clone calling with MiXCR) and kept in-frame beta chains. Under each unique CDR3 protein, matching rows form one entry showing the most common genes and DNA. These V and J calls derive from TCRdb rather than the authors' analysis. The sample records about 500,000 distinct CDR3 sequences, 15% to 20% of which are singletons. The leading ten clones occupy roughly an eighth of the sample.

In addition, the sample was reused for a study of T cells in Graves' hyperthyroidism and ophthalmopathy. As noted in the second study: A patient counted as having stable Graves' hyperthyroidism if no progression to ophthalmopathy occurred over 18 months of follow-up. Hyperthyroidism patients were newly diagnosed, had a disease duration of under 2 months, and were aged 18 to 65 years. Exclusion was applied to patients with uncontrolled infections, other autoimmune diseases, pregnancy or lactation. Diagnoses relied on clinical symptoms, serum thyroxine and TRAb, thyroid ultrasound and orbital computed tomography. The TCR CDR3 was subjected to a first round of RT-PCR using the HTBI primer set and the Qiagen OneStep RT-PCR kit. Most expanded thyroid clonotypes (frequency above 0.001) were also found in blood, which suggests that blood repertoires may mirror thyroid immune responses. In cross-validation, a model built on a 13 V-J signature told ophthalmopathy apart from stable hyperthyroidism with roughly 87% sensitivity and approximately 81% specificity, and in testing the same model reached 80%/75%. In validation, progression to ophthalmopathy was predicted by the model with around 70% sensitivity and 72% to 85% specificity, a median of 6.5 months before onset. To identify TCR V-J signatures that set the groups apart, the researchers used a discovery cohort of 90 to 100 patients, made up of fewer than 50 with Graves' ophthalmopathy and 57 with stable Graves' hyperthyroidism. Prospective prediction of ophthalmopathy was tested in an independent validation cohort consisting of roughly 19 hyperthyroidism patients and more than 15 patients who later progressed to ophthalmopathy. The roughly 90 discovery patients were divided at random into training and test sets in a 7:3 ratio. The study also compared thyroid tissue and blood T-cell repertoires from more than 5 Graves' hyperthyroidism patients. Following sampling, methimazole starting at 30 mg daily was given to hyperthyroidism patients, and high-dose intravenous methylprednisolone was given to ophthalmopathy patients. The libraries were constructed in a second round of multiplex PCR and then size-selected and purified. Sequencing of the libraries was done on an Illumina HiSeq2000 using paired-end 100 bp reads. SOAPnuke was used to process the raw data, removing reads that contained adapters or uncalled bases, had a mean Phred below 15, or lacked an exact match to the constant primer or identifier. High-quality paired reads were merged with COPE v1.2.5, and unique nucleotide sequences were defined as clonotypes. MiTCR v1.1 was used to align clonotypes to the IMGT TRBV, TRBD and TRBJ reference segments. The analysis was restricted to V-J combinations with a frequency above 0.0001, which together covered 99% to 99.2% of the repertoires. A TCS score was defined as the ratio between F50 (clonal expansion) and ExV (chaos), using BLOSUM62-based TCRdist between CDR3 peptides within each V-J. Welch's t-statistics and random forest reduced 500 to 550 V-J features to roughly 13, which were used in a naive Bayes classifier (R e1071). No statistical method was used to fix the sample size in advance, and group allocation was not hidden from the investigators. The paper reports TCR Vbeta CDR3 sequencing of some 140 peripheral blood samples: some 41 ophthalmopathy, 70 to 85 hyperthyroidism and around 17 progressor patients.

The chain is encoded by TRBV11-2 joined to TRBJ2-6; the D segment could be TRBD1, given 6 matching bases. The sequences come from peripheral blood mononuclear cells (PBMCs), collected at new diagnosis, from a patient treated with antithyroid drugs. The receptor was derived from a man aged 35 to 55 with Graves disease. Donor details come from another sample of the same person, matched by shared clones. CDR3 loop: CASSRRSGQSPGTMPGSGANVLTF. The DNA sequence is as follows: TGTGCCAGCAGCCGGCGATCAGGACAGAGTCCCGGGACAATGCCAGGCTCTGGGGCCAACGTCCTGACTTTC.